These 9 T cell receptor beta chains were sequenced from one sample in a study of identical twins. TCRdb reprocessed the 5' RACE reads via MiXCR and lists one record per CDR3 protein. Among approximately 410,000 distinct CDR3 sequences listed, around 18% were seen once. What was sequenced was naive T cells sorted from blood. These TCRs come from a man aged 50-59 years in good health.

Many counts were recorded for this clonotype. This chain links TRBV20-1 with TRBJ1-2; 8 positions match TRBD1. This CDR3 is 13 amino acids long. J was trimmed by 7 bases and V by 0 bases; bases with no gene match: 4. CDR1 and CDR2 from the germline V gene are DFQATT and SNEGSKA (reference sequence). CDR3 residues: CSARDITGGGYTF. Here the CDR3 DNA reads TGCAGTGCTAGAGATATAACAGGGGGTGGCTACACCTTC.

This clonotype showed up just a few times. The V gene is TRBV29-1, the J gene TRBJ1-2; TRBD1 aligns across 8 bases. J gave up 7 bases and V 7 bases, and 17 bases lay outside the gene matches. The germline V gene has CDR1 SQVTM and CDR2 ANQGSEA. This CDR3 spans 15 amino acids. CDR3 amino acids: CSAEILGQAQGGYTF. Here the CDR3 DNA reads TGCAGCGCCGAGATCCTGGGACAGGCCCAGGGTGGCTACACCTTC.

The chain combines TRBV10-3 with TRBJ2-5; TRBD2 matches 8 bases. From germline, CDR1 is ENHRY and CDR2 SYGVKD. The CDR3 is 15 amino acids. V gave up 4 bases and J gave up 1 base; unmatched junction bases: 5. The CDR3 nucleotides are TGTGCCATCAGTGCCCAGCGGGGGAGCCAAGAGACCCAGTACTTC. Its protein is CAISAQRGSQETQYF.

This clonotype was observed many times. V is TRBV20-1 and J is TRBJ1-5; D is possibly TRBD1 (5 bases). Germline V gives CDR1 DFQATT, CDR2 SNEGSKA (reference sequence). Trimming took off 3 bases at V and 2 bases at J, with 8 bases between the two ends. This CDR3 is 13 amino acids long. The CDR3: CSARGGGNQPQHF. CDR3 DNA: TGCAGTGCTAGGGGGGGAGGCAATCAGCCCCAGCATTTT.

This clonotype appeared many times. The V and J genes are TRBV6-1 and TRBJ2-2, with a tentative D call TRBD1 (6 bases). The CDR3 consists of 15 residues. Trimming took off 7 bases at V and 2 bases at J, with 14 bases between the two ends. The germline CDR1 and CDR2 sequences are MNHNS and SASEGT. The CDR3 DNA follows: TGTGCCAGCAAATATGACAGGCTAAACACCGGGGAGCTGTTTTTT. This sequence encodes CASKYDRLNTGELFF.

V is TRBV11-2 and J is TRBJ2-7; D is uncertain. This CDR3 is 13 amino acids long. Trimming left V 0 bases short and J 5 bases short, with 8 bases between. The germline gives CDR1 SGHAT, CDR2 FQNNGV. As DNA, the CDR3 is TGTGCCAGCAGCTTAGACAGGCAAAACGAGCAGTACTTC. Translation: CASSLDRQNEQYF.

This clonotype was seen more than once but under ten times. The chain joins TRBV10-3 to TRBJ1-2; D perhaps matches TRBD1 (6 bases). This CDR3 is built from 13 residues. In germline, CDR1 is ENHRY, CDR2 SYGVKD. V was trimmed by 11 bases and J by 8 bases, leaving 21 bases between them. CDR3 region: CASGQINQRGYTF. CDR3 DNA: TGTGCCTCCGGACAGATCAACCAAAGGGGCTACACCTTC.

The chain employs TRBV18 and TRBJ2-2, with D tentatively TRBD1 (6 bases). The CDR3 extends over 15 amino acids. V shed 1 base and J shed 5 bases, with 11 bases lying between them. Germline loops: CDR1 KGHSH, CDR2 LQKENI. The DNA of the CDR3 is TGTGCCAGCTCACCACTTCAGGGGCCGACCGGGGAGCTGTTTTTT. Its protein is CASSPLQGPTGELFF.

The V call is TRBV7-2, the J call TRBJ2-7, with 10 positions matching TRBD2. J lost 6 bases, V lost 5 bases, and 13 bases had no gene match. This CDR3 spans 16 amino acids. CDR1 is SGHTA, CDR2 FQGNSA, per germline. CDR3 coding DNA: TGTGCCAGCAGCGCTCTAGCGGGAGACCCGACGGGCGAGCAGTACTTC. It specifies CASSALAGDPTGEQYF. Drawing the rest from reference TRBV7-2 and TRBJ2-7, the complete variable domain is GAGVSQSPSNKVTEKGKDVELRCDPISGHTALYWYRQSLGQGLEFLIYFQGNSAPDKSGLPSDRFSAERTGGSVSTLTIQRTQQEDSAVYLCASSALAGDPTGEQYFGPGTRLTVT.